The 5 T cell receptor beta chains presented below share a single source sample, sequenced in a study of blood T cell repertoires in COVID-19. Clones were read by immunoSEQ multiplex PCR, and TCRdb kept only the in-frame ones, dropping some. The sample lists around 250,000 clones, approximately 82% seen once, with 5.7% in the top ten. Input material: peripheral blood. These receptors all stem from a man older than 75 with acute or convalescent COVID-19.

This clone was picked up a small number of times. V gene TRBV30 combines with J gene TRBJ2-2; 8 bases are a match to TRBD2. CDR3 length: 19 residues. The ends lost 0 bases at V and 1 base at J; junction bases unmatched: 13. Looked up from germline, CDR1 is GTSNPN and CDR2 is SVGIG (reference sequence). CDR3 coding DNA: TGTGCCTGGAGTGTAGGGTGGGAGCTAGCGGGTCGGAACACCGGGGAGCTGTTTTTT. Translation: CAWSVGWELAGRNTGELFF.

The gene calls are TRBV6-5 and TRBJ1-1, with 9 bases fitting TRBD1. Looked up from germline, CDR1 is MNHEY and CDR2 is SVGAGI. The CDR3 has 13 residues. J gave up 5 bases and V 6 bases, and 4 bases lay outside the gene matches. CDR3 in DNA: TGTGCCAGCAGGCAGGGGACAGGGACTGAAGCTTTCTTT. Its protein product is CASRQGTGTEAFF.

This sequence joins TRBV2 and TRBJ1-4, with 7 bases identical to TRBD1. The CDR3 runs 13 residues. The trim removed 6 bases at V and 5 bases at J, leaving 3 bases unmatched. CDR1 SNHLY and CDR2 FYNNEI come from the germline V gene. This chain's CDR3 is CASRGQPNEKLFF. The CDR3 DNA sequence: TGTGCCAGCAGGGGACAGCCCAATGAAAAACTGTTTTTT.

Concerning this clone: This CDR3 is also generated by other DNA sequences in the sample. V and J are TRBV29-1 and TRBJ1-2; 9 bases fit TRBD1. V trimming: 6 bases; J trimming: 7 bases; junction bases outside the gene matches: 3. This CDR3 is built from 11 residues. Per germline, CDR1 SQVTM and CDR2 ANQGSEA. This CDR3 reads CSVEDRGGYTF. The CDR3 DNA reads TGCAGCGTGGAGGACAGGGGTGGCTACACCTTC.

J is TRBJ2-2 and V is TRBV5-1, with a tentative D call TRBD2 (5 bases). The CDR3 sequence is 15 residues long. V shed 4 bases and J shed 4 bases, with 14 bases lying between them. Per the germline V gene, CDR1 is SGHRS and CDR2 is YFSETQ. The CDR3 nucleotides are TGCGCCAGCAGCGGAGGTGGGTTGAGCACCGGGGAGCTGTTTTTT. Protein: CASSGGGLSTGELFF. Full variable domain (remainder filled in from reference TRBV5-1 and TRBJ2-2): KAGVTQTPRYLIKTRGQQVTLSCSPISGHRSVSWYQQTPGQGLQFLFEYFSETQRNKGNFPGRFSGRQFSNSRSEMNVSTLELGDSALYLCASSGGGLSTGELFFGEGSRLTVL.